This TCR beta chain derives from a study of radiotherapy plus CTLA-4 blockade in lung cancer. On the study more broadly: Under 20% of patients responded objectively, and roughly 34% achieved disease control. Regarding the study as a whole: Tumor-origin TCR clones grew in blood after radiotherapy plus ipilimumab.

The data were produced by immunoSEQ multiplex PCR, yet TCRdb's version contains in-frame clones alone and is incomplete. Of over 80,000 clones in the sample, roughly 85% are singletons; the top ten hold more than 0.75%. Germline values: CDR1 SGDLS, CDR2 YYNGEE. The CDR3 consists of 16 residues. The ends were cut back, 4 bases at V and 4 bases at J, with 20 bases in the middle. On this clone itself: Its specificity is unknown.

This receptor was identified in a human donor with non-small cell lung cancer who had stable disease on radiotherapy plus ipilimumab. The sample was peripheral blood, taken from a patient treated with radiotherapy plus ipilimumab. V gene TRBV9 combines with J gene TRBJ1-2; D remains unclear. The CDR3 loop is CASSPRGEGRSYGYTF. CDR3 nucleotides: TGTGCCAGCAGCCCCCGCGGGGAGGGCCGAAGCTATGGCTACACCTTC.